These T cell receptor beta chains were read from a single sample in a study of graft-versus-host responses after intestinal transplantation. Sequencing was performed with immunoSEQ multiplex PCR; in TCRdb, only in-frame clones are kept and a portion is missing. The table records just over 15,000 clones, about 87% of them present only once. The sequenced sample was bone marrow, obtained less than 130 days after intestinal transplantation. The receptors were sampled from a human patient who received an intestinal transplant, so some T cells may come from the graft donor. The CDR3 runs from the conserved cysteine through the conserved F or W. A D gene is named only where the DNA matches it firmly. Only some rows state a clone size, as once, few, many or a class for expanded clones.

>TRBV28|NA|TRBJ2-1|NA
TGTGCCAGCAGTGGAGGGGGACGGGCCTACAATGAGCAGTTCTTC
CASSGGGRAYNEQFF
>TRBV18|NA|TRBJ2-7|NA
TGTGCCAGCTCACCAGCGGGTGGTTACTACGAGCAGTACTTC
CASSPAGGYYEQYF
>TRBV6-4|NA|TRBJ2-1|NA
TGTGCCAGCAGTGACATCGGGGGGCGCGGCAATGAGCAGTTCTTC
CASSDIGGRGNEQFF
>TRBV4-1|NA|TRBJ2-7|NA
TGCGCCAGCAGCCAAGAGGTGCAGCGACAGTACTTC
CASSQEVQRQYF
>TRBV4-3|TRBD1|TRBJ2-5|once
TGCGCCAGCAGCCACACAACAGGGGCCTCGGAGACCCAGTACTTC
CASSHTTGASETQYF
>TRBV15|TRBD2|TRBJ2-1|NA
TGTGCCACCAGCGGGGGGGAGACTAGCGGGAGGTCCTACAATGAGCAGTTCTTC
CATSGGETSGRSYNEQFF
>TRBV15|TRBD1|TRBJ1-2|once
TGTGCCACCAGCAGAGAGGGGGGGGACAGTGTCAATGGCTACACCTTC
CATSREGGDSVNGYTF
>TRBV6-5|NA|TRBJ2-2|NA
TGTGCCAGCATGAGGAGAAGAAACACCGGGGAGCTGTTTTTT
CASMRRRNTGELFF
>TRBV5-5|NA|TRBJ2-7|NA
TGTGCCAGCAGCTTGTCCACAGAGGTCGGCTACGAGCAGTACTTC
CASSLSTEVGYEQYF
>TRBV15|NA|TRBJ2-7|NA
TGTGCCACCAGCAGAGTCAGGGACGGCGAGCAGTACTTC
CATSRVRDGEQYF
>TRBV5-1|TRBD1|TRBJ1-1|NA
TGCGCCAGCAGCTTAGGGGGCCAGGACACTGAAGCTTTCTTT
CASSLGGQDTEAFF
>TRBV28|NA|TRBJ2-1|once
TGTGCCAGCAGTTTATGGGCGGCTTCCTACAATGAGCAGTTCTTC
CASSLWAASYNEQFF
>TRBV4-1|NA|TRBJ1-5|NA
TGCGCCAGCAGCCAAGTAACGGCAGTCAATCAGCCCCAGCATTTT
CASSQVTAVNQPQHF
>TRBV13|TRBD1|TRBJ1-2|NA
TGTGCCAGCAGCTTAGTGTTGGGACAGGGGGTTAGTGGCTACACCTTC
CASSLVLGQGVSGYTF
>TRBV6-5|TRBD1|TRBJ1-3|NA
TGTGCCAGCAGTGCGACAGGGGCTGGAAACACCATATATTTT
CASSATGAGNTIYF
>TRBV28|NA|TRBJ2-1|NA
TGTGCCAGCAGTTCGCAGGATTACAATGAGCAGTTCTTC
CASSSQDYNEQFF
>TRBV28|NA|TRBJ1-2|medium-sized
TGTGCCAGCAGTTTATCGAGTTGGTATGGCTACACCTTC
CASSLSSWYGYTF
>TRBV9|NA|TRBJ2-7|once
TGTGCCAGCAGCGTGGGGACCTCGACCTACGAGCAGTACTTC
CASSVGTSTYEQYF
>TRBV28|TRBD2|TRBJ2-7|few
TGTGCCAGCAGCGAGGGACTAGCGCAGAGCTCCTACGAGCAGTACTTC
CASSEGLAQSSYEQYF
>TRBV7-9|NA|TRBJ2-7|NA
TGTGCCAGCAGCTTAGCCCCCCCGCTAGTCGAGCAGTACTTC
CASSLAPPLVEQYF
>TRBV19|TRBD1|TRBJ1-2|NA
TGTGCCAGTAGTCCGGGGACAGGCTATGGCTACACCTTC
CASSPGTGYGYTF
>TRBV27|TRBD1|TRBJ1-2|NA
TGTGCCAGCAGTGTAGACAGGGGGAACGGCTACACCTTC
CASSVDRGNGYTF
>TRBV7-3|TRBD2|TRBJ2-5|NA
TGTGCCAGCAGTAAAACGGGGGAGGGTCAAGAGACCCAGTACTTC
CASSKTGEGQETQYF
>TRBV7-2|NA|TRBJ1-4|NA
TGTGCCAGCACCACAGCCGCAACTAATGAAAAACTGTTTTTT
CASTTAATNEKLFF
>TRBV27|TRBD2|TRBJ2-1|few
TGTGCCAGCAGTTCTGGGACTAGCGGACCTACTTGGTGGAATGAGCAGTTCTTC
CASSSGTSGPTWWNEQFF
>TRBV2|NA|TRBJ2-1|NA
TGTGCCAGACAGCGAGCCGACTTCTCCTACAATGAGCAGTTCTTC
CARQRADFSYNEQFF
>TRBV6-5|NA|TRBJ1-6|NA
TGTGCCAGCAGTTATGGGACCGGAAGAACTAATTCACCCCTCCACTTT
CASSYGTGRTNSPLHF
>TRBV6-5|NA|TRBJ1-5|NA
TGTGCCAGCAGTGACGACGGCCCCAGCCAGCCCCAGCATTTT
CASSDDGPSQPQHF